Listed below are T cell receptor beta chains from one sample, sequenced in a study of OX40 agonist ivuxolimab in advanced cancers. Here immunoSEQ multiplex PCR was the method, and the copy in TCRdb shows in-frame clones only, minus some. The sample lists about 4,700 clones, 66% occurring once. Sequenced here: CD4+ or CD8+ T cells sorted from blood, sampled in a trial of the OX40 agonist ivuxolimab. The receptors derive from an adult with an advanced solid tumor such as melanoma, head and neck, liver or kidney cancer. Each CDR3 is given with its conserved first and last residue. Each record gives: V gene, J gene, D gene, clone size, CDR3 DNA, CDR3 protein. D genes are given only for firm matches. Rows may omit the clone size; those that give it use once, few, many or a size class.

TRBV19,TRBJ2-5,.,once,TGTGCCAGTAGTATCGCTACAGAAGGGGACGAGACCCAGTACTTC,CASSIATEGDETQYF
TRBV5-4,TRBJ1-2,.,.,TGTGCCACAGTCCGGGACACCGAACCACATGGCTACACCTTC,CATVRDTEPHGYTF
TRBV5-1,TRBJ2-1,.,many,TGCGCCAGCAGCTTGTTACTTTCCGGGACTTCAGCCTACAATGAGCAGTTCTTC,CASSLLLSGTSAYNEQFF
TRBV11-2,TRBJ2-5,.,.,TGTGCCAGCAGCTTAGATCTAAGGGGGACGTACCAAGAGACCCAGTACTTC,CASSLDLRGTYQETQYF
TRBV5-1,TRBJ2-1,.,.,TGCGCCAGCAGCTTAAACAATGAGCAGTTCTTC,CASSLNNEQFF
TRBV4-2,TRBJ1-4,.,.,TGTGCCAGCAGCCAATATTCCATCGGGACGAATAATGAAAAACTGTTTTTT,CASSQYSIGTNNEKLFF
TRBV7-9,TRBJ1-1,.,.,TGTGCCAGCAGCCAGAACGTGGTGACCACTGAAGCTTTCTTT,CASSQNVVTTEAFF
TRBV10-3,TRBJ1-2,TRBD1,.,TGTGCCATCAGTGAGTCGAACTTTGCCCCGGACAGGGACTATGGCTACACCTTC,CAISESNFAPDRDYGYTF
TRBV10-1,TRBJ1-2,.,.,TGCGCCAGCAGTGAACGGCCTCCGGCTGGCTACACCTTC,CASSERPPAGYTF
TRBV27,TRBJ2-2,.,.,TGTGCCAGCAGTTTTTTCCGGGGCGTTAGCCGGGAGCTGTTTTTT,CASSFFRGVSRELFF
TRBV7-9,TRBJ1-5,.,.,TGTGCCAGCACCCAGGGGAGGGGGAGCAATCAGCCCCAGCATTTT,CASTQGRGSNQPQHF
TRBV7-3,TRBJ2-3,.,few,TGTGCCAGCAGCTCAGGAGACAGCCTCACAGATACGCAGTATTTT,CASSSGDSLTDTQYF
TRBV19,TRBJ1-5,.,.,TGTGCCAGTAGTATTACGGGGGCCCATCAGCCCCAGCATTTT,CASSITGAHQPQHF
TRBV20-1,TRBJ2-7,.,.,TGCAGTGTCCGGGAGCAGTACTTC,CSVREQYF
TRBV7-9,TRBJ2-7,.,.,TGTGCCACCAGCGGTACTACGTTAGAGCAGTACTTC,CATSGTTLEQYF
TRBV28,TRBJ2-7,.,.,TGTGCCAGCAGTCCCGCCGTAAGCGAGCAGTACTTC,CASSPAVSEQYF
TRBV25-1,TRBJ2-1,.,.,TGTGCCAGCAGTGAATGGGACAACTCCTACAATGAGCAGTTCTTC,CASSEWDNSYNEQFF
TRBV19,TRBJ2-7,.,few,TGTGCCAGTAGCCTAGGTCGGGGAAGCTCCTACGAGCAGTACTTC,CASSLGRGSSYEQYF
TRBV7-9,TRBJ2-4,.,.,TGTGCCAGCAGCTCCTTAGCCAAAAACATTCAGTACTTC,CASSSLAKNIQYF
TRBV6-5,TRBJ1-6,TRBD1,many,TGTGCCAGCAGTTACTCTAAGCCGACAGGGCGTGAGGCCCTCCACTTT,CASSYSKPTGREALHF
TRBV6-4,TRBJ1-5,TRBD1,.,TGTGCCAGCAGAGGGACAGTTAGAAATAGCAATCAGCCCCAGCATTTT,CASRGTVRNSNQPQHF
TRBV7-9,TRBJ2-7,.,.,TGTGCCAGCAGCTTAGCTCAGGGACTTTTCTACGAGCAGTACTTC,CASSLAQGLFYEQYF